The 5 T cell receptor beta chains below come from one sample, sequenced in a study of CD8 T cells in ankylosing spondylitis. Using its own MiXCR run on the 5' RACE reads, TCRdb lists one record per CDR3 protein. The sample has 150,000 to 200,000 distinct CDR3 sequences; about a third are singletons. The sample comprised synovial fluid, either unsorted or a sorted T cell fraction (not recorded which). All receptors come from a male donor with ankylosing spondylitis.

This clonotype was seen a handful of times. The V and J genes are TRBV2 and TRBJ2-3; unclear D gene. The CDR3 contains 13 residues. Trimming removed 2 bases from V and 3 bases from J, with 6 bases in between. Germline V lookup: CDR1 SNHLY, CDR2 FYNNEI. The CDR3 DNA follows: TGTGCCAGCAGTGAACTAGGGACAGATACGCAGTATTTT. Its translation is CASSELGTDTQYF.

Only a few counts were recorded for this clonotype. The V and J genes are TRBV9 and TRBJ2-1; D is unresolved. V was trimmed by 1 base and J by 5 bases, leaving 10 bases between them. Per germline, CDR1 SGDLS and CDR2 YYNGEE. This CDR3 contains 14 residues. The CDR3 sequence: CASSVSLKDNEQFF. In DNA, the CDR3 is TGTGCCAGCAGCGTAAGCCTAAAGGACAATGAGCAGTTCTTC.

The chain uses TRBV5-5 and TRBJ1-5; D is possibly TRBD1 (6 bases). Trimming pared 4 bases from V and 2 bases from J, leaving 13 bases between. CDR1 is SGHKS, CDR2 YYEKEE, per germline (reference sequence). The CDR3 totals 15 residues. In DNA form, the CDR3 reads TGTGCCAGCAGCGCCAGGGGAGGCGGCAATCAGCCCCAGCATTTT. It is translated as CASSARGGGNQPQHF.

The chain has TRBV3-1 and TRBJ1-5, with D uncertain. The CDR3 is 14 amino acids. V was pared by 0 bases and J by 8 bases, with 11 bases between. Germline V gene sequence: CDR1 LGHDT, CDR2 YNNKEL (reference sequence). CDR3 bases: TGTGCCAGCAGCCAAGATATTGGAGTGGAGCCCCAGCATTTT. Translation gives CASSQDIGVEPQHF.

This clonotype has just a few counts. This may come from a read error, since a much larger clone is one base off. The missing conserved phenylalanine or tryptophan at the end of this CDR3 makes a read error likely. The chain recombines TRBV30 with TRBJ1-3, with D uncertain. V dropped 4 bases and J dropped 2 bases, with 6 bases sitting between them. CDR1 is GTSNPN and CDR2 is SVGIG in the germline V gene (reference sequence). This CDR3 has 12 amino acids. CDR3 region: CAWILTGNTIYV. The CDR3 DNA reads TGTGCCTGGATCCTAACTGGAAACACCATATATGTT.